A selection of T cell receptor beta chains follows, all from one sample in a study of T-cell memory formation after mild COVID-19. A single record per CDR3 protein comes from TCRdb applying MiXCR to the 5' RACE reads. The sample has under 350,000 distinct CDR3 sequences; 15% to 20% are singletons. The sequencing sample was made of PBMCs or a T cell subset sorted from them (not recorded which). The source of these receptors is a man younger than 35 who had mild COVID-19 (a few samples of this study predate the infection). Cell type and time point are not known. The CDR3 runs from the conserved cysteine through the conserved F or W.

cdr3_length v_call cdr3_aa
15 TRBV19 CASSIYSAGTGELFF
18 TRBV4-1 CASSQGGILGGITDTQYF
13 TRBV7-6 CASSLRQYSPLHF
15 TRBV29-1 CSVGRASSMNTEAFF
13 TRBV4-3 CASSQDLSEGYTF
17 TRBV11-2 CASTPAGGQGENYEQYF
16 TRBV28 CASSLSGQGSTDTQYF
15 TRBV10-3 CAISPPIGEDYGYTF
14 TRBV7-2 CASSQGLVYYEQYF
14 TRBV27 CASRWTGGLSGQYF
12 TRBV28 CASLINPEGYTF
16 TRBV9 CASSETLLARADEQFF
13 TRBV2 CASIYVAGEGYTF
15 TRBV29-1 CSVGYGLAGYNEQFF
13 TRBV6-2/TRBV6-3 CASLRGYQETQYF
18 TRBV5-4 CASSLEVSGYSSYNEQFF
14 TRBV5-1 CASSLAGLDNEQFF
16 TRBV20-1 CSARDPRGASSYEQYF
14 TRBV6-1 CASSRDRSNSPLHF
15 TRBV5-1 CASSSAPGTSDEQFF
16 TRBV5-1 CASSLGGSVTTDTQYF
14 TRBV4-1 CASSPRGGDRKLFF
14 TRBV7-2 CASSSTGTVETQYF
15 TRBV3-1 CASSQQGGGTDTQYF
15 TRBV6-5 CASSYSRGNTDTQYF
12 TRBV7-2 CASSLPGYEQYF
14 TRBV12-3/TRBV12-4 CASINRGSNTEAFF
14 TRBV2 CASSGPYSNQPQHF
16 TRBV20-1 CSASGLSGTRSNEQFF
13 TRBV2 CASPGSSYNEQFF
14 TRBV4-3 CASSQERVPYEQYF
13 TRBV7-2 CASSLEWRDTQYF
13 TRBV6-2/TRBV6-3 CASSYSSPDTQYF
14 TRBV7-7 CASSPGLAAHEQFF
15 TRBV10-3 CAISEVEQGKKTQYF
14 TRBV4-1 CASSQDSGKAEQFF
15 TRBV21-1 CASGDAPGGANVLTF
11 TRBV6-5 CASGNRTKAFF
16 TRBV6-6 CASSYRASGAGETQYF
13 TRBV12-3/TRBV12-4 CASSLREFQPQHF
12 TRBV7-2 CASSKLADTQYF
15 TRBV5-5 CASSLAGQVNQPQHF
14 TRBV11-2 CASRRRGPAGELFF
17 TRBV15 CATSSRPPGQSAGELFF
14 TRBV29-1 CSVEEGADHYGYTF
11 TRBV29-1 CSADRSNTQYF
13 TRBV20-1 CSASGTGGTEQFF
13 TRBV4-1 CASSQGREEPQHF
14 TRBV7-2 CASSPPPNTGELFF
13 TRBV10-3 CAIRGQANQPQHF
17 TRBV19 CASSIDSSGVFYNEQFF
14 TRBV12-3/TRBV12-4 CASSLVHRGGEQFF
16 TRBV6-2/TRBV6-3 CASSYSTLAGFTEAFF
15 TRBV6-5 CASSYSEQIYTEAFF
15 TRBV29-1 CSVPGRGPGTYEQYF
15 TRBV7-3 CASSLKRGATDTQYF